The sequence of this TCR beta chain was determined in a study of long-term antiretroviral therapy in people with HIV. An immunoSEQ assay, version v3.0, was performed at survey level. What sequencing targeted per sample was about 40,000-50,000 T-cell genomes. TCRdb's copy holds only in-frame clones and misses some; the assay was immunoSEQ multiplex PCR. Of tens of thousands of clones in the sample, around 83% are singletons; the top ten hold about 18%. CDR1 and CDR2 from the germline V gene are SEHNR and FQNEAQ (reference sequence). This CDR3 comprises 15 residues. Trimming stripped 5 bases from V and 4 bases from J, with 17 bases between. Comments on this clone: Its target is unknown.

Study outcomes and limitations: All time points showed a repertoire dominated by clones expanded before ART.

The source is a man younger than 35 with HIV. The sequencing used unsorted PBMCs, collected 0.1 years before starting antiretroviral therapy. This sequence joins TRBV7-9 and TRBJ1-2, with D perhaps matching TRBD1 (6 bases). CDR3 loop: CASSMGGAGSYGYTF. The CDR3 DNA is TGTGCCAGCAGCATGGGGGGCGCGGGAAGCTATGGCTACACCTTC.